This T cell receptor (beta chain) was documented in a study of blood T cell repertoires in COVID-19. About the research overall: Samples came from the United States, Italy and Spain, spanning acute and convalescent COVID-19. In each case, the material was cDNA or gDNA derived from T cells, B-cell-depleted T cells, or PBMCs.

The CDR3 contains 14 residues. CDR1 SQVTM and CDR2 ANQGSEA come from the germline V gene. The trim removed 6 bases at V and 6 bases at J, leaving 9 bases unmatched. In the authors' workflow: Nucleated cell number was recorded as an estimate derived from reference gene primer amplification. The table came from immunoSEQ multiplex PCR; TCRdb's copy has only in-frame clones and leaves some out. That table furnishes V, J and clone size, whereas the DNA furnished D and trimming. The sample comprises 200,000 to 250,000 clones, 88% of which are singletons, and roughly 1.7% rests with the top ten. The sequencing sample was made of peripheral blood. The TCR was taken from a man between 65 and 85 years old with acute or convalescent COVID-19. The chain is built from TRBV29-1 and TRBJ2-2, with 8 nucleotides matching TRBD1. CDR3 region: CSVEGQAPSGELFF. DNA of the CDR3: TGCAGCGTGGAGGGACAGGCCCCCTCCGGGGAGCTGTTTTTT.